This T cell receptor (beta chain) derives from a study of T cells in Graves' hyperthyroidism and ophthalmopathy. With 6 bases clipped from V and 2 bases from J, the junction kept 12 bases outside the gene matches. Germline values: CDR1 SEHNR, CDR2 FQNEAQ (reference sequence). The CDR3 has 17 amino acids. Uncontrolled infection, other autoimmune disease, pregnancy or lactation barred patients from enrollment. Based on clinical symptoms, serum thyroxine and TRAb, thyroid ultrasound and orbital computed tomography, diagnoses were reached. Points from the study as a whole: In the blood, most expanded thyroid clonotypes above 0.001 appeared as well.

Details on this clonotype: The target antigen is unknown.

Amplification yielded TCR beta CDR3 regions, with RNA transcripts as the source. First-round RT-PCR targeting the TCR CDR3 was performed with the HTBI primer set. MiXCR, run by TCRdb on the multiplex PCR reads, gives a single entry per CDR3 protein. The sample has around 660,000 distinct CDR3 sequences, roughly 45% seen once. The chain recombines TRBV7-9 with TRBJ2-5, with 10 bases matching TRBD1. The sequenced material came from peripheral blood or thyroid tissue (not recorded which). The source of this sequence is an adult man with Graves' disease, either hyperthyroidism or ophthalmopathy (not recorded which). DNA of the CDR3: TGTGCCAGCAGGGCCGGGACAGGGGAACGGGAGCAAGAGACCCAGTACTTC. Its translation is CASRAGTGEREQETQYF.